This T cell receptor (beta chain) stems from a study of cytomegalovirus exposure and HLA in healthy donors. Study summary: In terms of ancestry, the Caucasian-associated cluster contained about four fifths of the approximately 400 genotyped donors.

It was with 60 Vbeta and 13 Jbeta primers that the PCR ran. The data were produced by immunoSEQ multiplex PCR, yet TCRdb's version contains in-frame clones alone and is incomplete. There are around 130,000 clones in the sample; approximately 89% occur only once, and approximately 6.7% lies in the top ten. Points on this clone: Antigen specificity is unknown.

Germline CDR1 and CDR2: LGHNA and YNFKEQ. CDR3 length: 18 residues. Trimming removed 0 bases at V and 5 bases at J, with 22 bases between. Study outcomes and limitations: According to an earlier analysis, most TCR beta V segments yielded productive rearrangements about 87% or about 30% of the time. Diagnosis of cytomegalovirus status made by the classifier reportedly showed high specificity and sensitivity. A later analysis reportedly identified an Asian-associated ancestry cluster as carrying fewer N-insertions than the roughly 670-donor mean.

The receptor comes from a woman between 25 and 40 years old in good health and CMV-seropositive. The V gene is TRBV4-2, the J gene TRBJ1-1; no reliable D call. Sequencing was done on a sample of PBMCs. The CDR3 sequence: CASSQDDSANGFLTEAFF. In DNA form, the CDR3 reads TGTGCCAGCAGCCAAGATGACTCAGCTAATGGGTTCTTAACTGAAGCTTTCTTT.